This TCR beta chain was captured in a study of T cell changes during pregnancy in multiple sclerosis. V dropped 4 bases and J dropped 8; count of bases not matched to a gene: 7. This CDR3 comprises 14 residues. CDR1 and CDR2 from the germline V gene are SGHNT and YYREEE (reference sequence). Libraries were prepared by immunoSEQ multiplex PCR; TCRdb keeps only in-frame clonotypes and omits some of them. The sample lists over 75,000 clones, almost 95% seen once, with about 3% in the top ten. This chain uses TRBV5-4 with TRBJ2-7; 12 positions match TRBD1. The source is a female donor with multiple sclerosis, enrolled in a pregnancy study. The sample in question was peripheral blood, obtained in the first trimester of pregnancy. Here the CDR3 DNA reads TGTGCCAGCAGCCGTGGGACAGGGGGCAGGAAGCAGTACTTC. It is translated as CASSRGTGGRKQYF.